Following are 32 T cell receptor beta chains from one sample sequenced in a study of shared clonotypes between healthy human individuals. Naive CD8 cells lacked CD45RO and underwent positive selection for CCR7, leaving out terminally differentiated effector memory CD45RA+ cells. Clones were read by immunoSEQ multiplex PCR, and TCRdb kept only the in-frame ones, dropping some. The profile shows about 2.1 million clones, around 93% of them singletons. The sample taken for sequencing was naive CD8+ T cells from PBMCs. Receptors were obtained from a man between 18 and 29 years old in good health. Some clones in this sample may be carry-over from other donors' samples.

This chain uses TRBV19 with TRBJ2-3, with a tentative D call TRBD2 (5 bases). Germline lookup yields CDR1 LNHDA and CDR2 SQIVND (reference sequence). V lost 2 bases and J 4 bases, leaving 10 bases between the germline ends. The CDR3 contains 14 residues. This CDR3 is CASSITGYADTQYF. CDR3 in DNA: TGTGCCAGTAGTATAACGGGATACGCAGATACGCAGTATTTT.

The chain combines TRBV10-2 with TRBJ1-3, with a weak D call TRBD1 (5 bases). The germline V and J ends were trimmed by 6 bases and 0 bases, with 9 bases remaining between them. Germline V CDR1 and CDR2: WSHSY, SAAADI. The CDR3 length is 14 residues. The CDR3 bases are TGCGCCAGCAGACAGGCGATCTCTGGAAACACCATATATTTT. Amino acid sequence: CASRQAISGNTIYF.

In this sample, this clone turned up a few times. This chain uses TRBV7-2 with TRBJ1-3; no definite D call. The V gene lost 2 bases and the J gene lost 4 bases, with 12 bases spanning the gap. The length of the CDR3 is 15 residues. Germline V gene data show CDR1 as SGHTA and CDR2 as FQGNSA. The CDR3 sequence is CASSLTDLSGNTIYF. The DNA for the CDR3 is TGTGCCAGCAGCTTAACGGACCTCTCAGGAAACACCATATATTTT.

The rearrangement links TRBV4-3 to TRBJ2-1; D gene ambiguous. CDR1 LGHNA and CDR2 YSLEER come from the germline V gene. V was clipped by 0 bases and J by 8 bases, with 17 bases between them. This CDR3 contains 16 residues. The CDR3 bases are TGCGCCAGCAGCCAAGAAGAGGCGACGGTAAGCCATGAGCAGTTCTTC. This codes for CASSQEEATVSHEQFF.

The V gene is TRBV4-1, the J gene TRBJ1-5, with 7 bases fitting TRBD1. J was trimmed by 0 bases and V by 0 bases; bases with no gene match: 8. The CDR3 runs 18 residues. Germline CDR1 is MGHRA and CDR2 is YSYEKL. CDR3 coding DNA: TGCGCCAGCAGCCAAGAAGTCGGGACAGTTCTTAGCAATCAGCCCCAGCATTTT. Translated: CASSQEVGTVLSNQPQHF.

V gene TRBV27 combines with J gene TRBJ1-1; D may be TRBD1 (5 bases). Per germline, CDR1 MNHEY and CDR2 SMNVEV (reference sequence). The CDR3 has 16 amino acids. Trimming removed 4 bases at V and 3 bases at J, with 18 bases between. CDR3 protein: CASSSREGVVHTEAFF. DNA of the CDR3: TGTGCCAGCAGTTCCAGGGAAGGGGTAGTGCACACTGAAGCTTTCTTT.

V is TRBV27 and J is TRBJ2-7; D possibly uses TRBD1 or TRBD2 (6 bases each). From germline, CDR1 is MNHEY and CDR2 SMNVEV (reference sequence). Trimming pared 6 bases from V and 5 bases from J, leaving 17 bases between. The CDR3 has 14 residues. The chain's CDR3 is CASRFGGVADEQYF. The CDR3, as DNA: TGTGCCAGCAGGTTCGGGGGCGTAGCGGACGAGCAGTACTTC.

The chain carries TRBV9 and TRBJ1-3; D remains ambiguous. Looked up from germline, CDR1 is SGDLS and CDR2 is YYNGEE. The CDR3 spans 15 residues. Trimming shortened V by 4 bases and J by 0 bases, and 11 bases separated the two germline ends. The CDR3 loop reads CASSPGRASGNTIYF. For the CDR3, the DNA is TGTGCCAGCAGCCCCGGACGCGCCTCTGGAAACACCATATATTTT.

This clone was observed a single time. This chain uses TRBV7-9 with TRBJ2-7; TRBD1 matches at 10 bases. This CDR3 region has 16 residues. Losses at the gene ends were 5 bases for V and 2 bases for J; bases not matched to a gene: 9. Germline assignment: CDR1 SEHNR and CDR2 FQNEAQ (reference sequence). CDR3: CASSATGGFRTYEQYF. Here the CDR3 DNA reads TGTGCCAGCAGCGCGACAGGGGGCTTTAGGACCTACGAGCAGTACTTC.

The chain joins TRBV9 to TRBJ1-1; 7 positions agree with TRBD1. This CDR3 has 14 amino acids. Germline V gene lookup returns CDR1 SGDLS and CDR2 YYNGEE. Trimming took 0 bases from V and 7 from J; bases not matched to a gene: 6. CDR3 loop: CASSVGDRPYEAFF. The DNA of the CDR3 is TGTGCCAGCAGCGTAGGGGACAGACCCTATGAAGCTTTCTTT.

The rearrangement links TRBV5-1 to TRBJ2-7, with D maybe TRBD1 (5 bases). Trimming shortened V by 2 bases and J by 0 bases, and 12 bases separated the two germline ends. CDR3 size: 15 residues. CDR1 and CDR2 from the germline V gene are SGHRS and YFSETQ. The CDR3 sequence: CASSFGRTFSYEQYF. CDR3 DNA sequence: TGCGCCAGCAGCTTTGGCAGGACATTCTCCTACGAGCAGTACTTC.

The chain links TRBV7-2 to TRBJ2-7, with D possibly called TRBD1 or TRBD2 (5 bases each). The germline V and J ends were trimmed by 2 bases and 2 bases, with 13 bases remaining between them. Germline V gene sequence: CDR1 SGHTA, CDR2 FQGNSA. The CDR3 has 15 residues. The CDR3 loop is CASSLYQTGPYEQYF. Written as DNA, the CDR3 is TGTGCCAGCAGCTTATACCAAACGGGGCCCTACGAGCAGTACTTC.

This clone came up once. This chain connects TRBV29-1 to TRBJ1-2; 9 nucleotides align to TRBD1. Germline CDR1 is SQVTM and CDR2 is ANQGSEA. This CDR3 contains 15 residues. Trimming cost V 2 bases and J 10 bases; bases outside gene matches: 14. CDR3 protein: CSVEHQSGTGPSYTF. CDR3 in DNA: TGCAGCGTTGAACACCAATCTGGGACAGGGCCATCCTACACCTTC. Looking up the rest from reference TRBV29-1 and TRBJ1-2 gives the full variable domain: SAVISQKPSRDICQRGTSLTIQCQVDSQVTMMFWYRQQPGQSLTLIATANQGSEATYESGFVIDKFPISRPNLTFSTLTVSNMSPEDSSIYLCSVEHQSGTGPSYTFGSGTRLTVV.

Regarding this clone: The junction does not match germline at one end; this may be a read error. J is TRBJ2-7 and V is TRBV12-5; D assignment may be TRBD1 or TRBD2 (5 bases each). Per the germline V gene, CDR1 is LGHNT and CDR2 is FRNRAP. The CDR3 sequence is 15 residues long. The CDR3 loop reads CASGLQRRRVAGNCF. DNA for the CDR3: TGTGCTAGTGGTTTGCAGCGCCGGCGGGTGGCAGGGAACTGCTTT.

This chain connects TRBV9 to TRBJ2-1; 8 bases align to TRBD2. V dropped 4 bases and J dropped 0; count of bases not matched to a gene: 15. This CDR3 comprises 19 residues. CDR1 is SGDLS, CDR2 YYNGEE, per germline. This CDR3 is CASSLGRAGVLSSYNEQFF. CDR3 nucleotide sequence: TGTGCCAGCAGCTTGGGGCGAGCGGGGGTCCTGTCCTCCTACAATGAGCAGTTCTTC.

The chain has TRBV7-6 and TRBJ1-2; D possibly corresponds to TRBD1 (5 bases). CDR1 and CDR2 (germline): SGHVS, FNYEAQ. V lost 8 bases and J lost 6, with 16 bases in between. The CDR3 extends over 13 amino acids. The CDR3 bases are TGTGCCAGCGGCGCGCGGGGCCTGCATGGCTACACCTTC. Encoded protein: CASGARGLHGYTF. Variable domain in full (rest from reference TRBV7-6 and TRBJ1-2): GAGVSQSPRYKVTKRGQDVALRCDPISGHVSLYWYRQALGQGPEFLTYFNYEAQQDKSGLPNDRFSAERPEGSISTLTIQRTEQRDSAMYRCASGARGLHGYTFGSGTRLTVV.

This chain links TRBV2 with TRBJ1-1; D possibly corresponds to TRBD1 (6 bases). Germline CDR1 SNHLY, CDR2 FYNNEI. V was shortened by 6 bases and J by 0 bases, with 17 bases between the two germline ends. The CDR3 consists of 16 residues. This CDR3 is CASSVLDSSMNTEAFF. Written as DNA, the CDR3 is TGTGCCAGCAGCGTCCTGGACAGCTCTATGAACACTGAAGCTTTCTTT.

The V call is TRBV21-1, the J call TRBJ1-1. TRBV21-1 is a pseudogene. The CDR3 runs to 17 residues. As DNA, the CDR3 is TGTGCCAGCAGCTCCACCGCGAGGTGGAGGGAGAACACTGAAGCTTTCTTT. As protein: CASSSTARWRENTEAFF.

The chain joins TRBV6-6 to TRBJ1-1, with D maybe TRBD1 (6 bases). The ends were cut back, 10 bases at V and 0 bases at J, with 18 bases in the middle. Germline-derived CDR1 and CDR2 are MNHNY and SVGAGI (reference sequence). The CDR3 contains 15 residues. CDR3: CATSGEQELNTEAFF. In DNA, the CDR3 is TGTGCCACCTCAGGGGAACAGGAGCTGAACACTGAAGCTTTCTTT.

V is TRBV9 and J is TRBJ1-1, with no clear D. CDR3 length: 13 amino acids. Trimming removed 0 bases at V and 12 bases at J, with 15 bases between. Germline lookup yields CDR1 SGDLS and CDR2 YYNGEE. Here the CDR3 DNA reads TGTGCCAGCAGCGTAGCCAGCCCGGGCGAGACTTTCTTT. Protein sequence: CASSVASPGETFF.

With respect to this clone: The sample carries other DNA sequences with the same CDR3. The V and J genes are TRBV9 and TRBJ2-7, with 11 bases fitting TRBD1. CDR3 length: 14 residues. Losses at the gene ends were 5 bases for V and 4 bases for J; bases not matched to a gene: 5. Germline V gene sequence: CDR1 SGDLS, CDR2 YYNGEE. This CDR3 is CASSEGTGGYEQYF. CDR3 nucleotides: TGTGCCAGCAGTGAAGGGACAGGGGGTTACGAGCAGTACTTC.

The CDR3 sequence: CASSLGLHPGRVQQYF. DNA of the CDR3: TGTGCCAGCAGCTTAGGCCTCCACCCCGGCAGGGTACAGCAGTACTTC. The rearrangement joins TRBV11-2 to TRBJ2-7; D perhaps matches TRBD1 (5 bases). The CDR3 spans 16 residues. Germline CDR1 SGHAT, CDR2 FQNNGV. The V end lost 1 base, the J end lost 8 bases, and 21 bases lay between the germline ends. The full variable domain, with the rest looked up from reference TRBV11-2 and TRBJ2-7, is EAGVAQSPRYKIIEKRQSVAFWCNPISGHATLYWYQQILGQGPKLLIQFQNNGVVDDSQLPKDRFSAERLKGVDSTLKIQPAKLEDSAVYLCASSLGLHPGRVQQYFGPGTRLTVT.

The chain uses TRBV30 and TRBJ2-1, with D possibly being TRBD1 or TRBD2 (7 bases each). In germline, CDR1 is GTSNPN, CDR2 SVGIG (reference sequence). V gave up 4 bases and J gave up 0 bases, with 19 bases separating them. The CDR3 has 17 residues. The CDR3 reads CAWTPGGEFSSYNEQFF. Here the CDR3 DNA reads TGTGCCTGGACCCCAGGGGGGGAATTCAGCTCCTACAATGAGCAGTTCTTC.

In its sample, this clone was seen a few times. The chain has TRBV9 and TRBJ1-5, with D perhaps matching TRBD1 (6 bases). Between the trimmed V and J ends, which lost 3 bases and 5 bases, there was a span of 15 bases. The CDR3 spans 15 residues. Germline V gives CDR1 SGDLS, CDR2 YYNGEE. As DNA, the CDR3 is TGTGCCAGCAGCGCCCGAGGGGGGGAGGATCAGCCCCAGCATTTT. Its translation: CASSARGGEDQPQHF.

The chain's CDR3 is CASSLGVRGGHGYTF. For the CDR3, the DNA is TGTGCCAGCAGCTTAGGGGTCAGGGGAGGACATGGCTACACCTTC. The V call is TRBV7-9, the J call TRBJ1-2; tentative D call: TRBD1 (6 bases). There are 15 residues in the CDR3. The V gene's germline CDR1 is SEHNR and CDR2 FQNEAQ (reference sequence). The V end lost 1 base, the J end lost 6 bases, and 15 bases lay between the germline ends.

V usage is TRBV6-1 and J usage is TRBJ2-5; no clear D gene. The CDR3 runs to 13 residues. From germline, CDR1 is MNHNS and CDR2 SASEGT. The V end lost 4 bases, the J end lost 5 bases, and 11 bases lay between the germline ends. CDR3 bases: TGTGCCAGCAGTGCGCGACATGGGGAGACCCAGTACTTC. Translated, it gives CASSARHGETQYF.

The chain links TRBV4-1 to TRBJ2-7, with D possibly TRBD2 on 5 matching bases. The ends were cut back, 5 bases at V and 3 bases at J, with 11 bases in the middle. CDR3 length: 13 amino acids. Germline V gene sequence: CDR1 MGHRA, CDR2 YSYEKL. The CDR3 DNA is TGCGCCAGCAGCAAGAGGGCCCTCTACGAGCAGTACTTC. Translated, it gives CASSKRALYEQYF.

The rearrangement joins TRBV7-9 to TRBJ2-7; possible D gene TRBD1, 6 bases. Per the germline V gene, CDR1 is SEHNR and CDR2 is FQNEAQ (reference sequence). Trimming shortened V by 5 bases and J by 5 bases, and 16 bases separated the two germline ends. The CDR3 consists of 14 residues. CDR3 sequence (DNA): TGTGCCAGCAGCCCTAGGACAGTCCCCCACGAGCAGTACTTC. It encodes CASSPRTVPHEQYF.

In its sample, this clone was seen a few times. The chain links TRBV28 to TRBJ1-4; D ambiguous. The CDR3 sequence is 14 residues long. The germline V and J ends were trimmed by 1 base and 6 bases, with 9 bases remaining between them. Germline-derived CDR1 and CDR2 are MDHEN and SYDVKM. Here the CDR3 reads CASSLLGNYEKLFF. The CDR3 region has the DNA TGTGCCAGCAGTTTATTAGGGAACTATGAAAAACTGTTTTTT.

The rearrangement links TRBV7-7 to TRBJ2-2; no clear D. Between the trimmed V and J ends, which lost 6 bases and 1 base, there was a span of 6 bases. This CDR3 is built from 13 residues. The germline V gene has CDR1 SSHAT and CDR2 FNYEAQ (reference sequence). The CDR3 sequence is CASRELNTGELFF. In DNA, the CDR3 is TGTGCCAGCAGGGAATTGAACACCGGGGAGCTGTTTTTT.

The V gene is TRBV27, the J gene TRBJ2-2; D unresolved. Germline V gene data show CDR1 as MNHEY and CDR2 as SMNVEV (reference sequence). V dropped 7 bases and J dropped 0 bases, with 9 bases sitting between them. The CDR3 loop spans 14 amino acids. CDR3 DNA sequence: TGTGCCAGCACTGGTAATCCGAACACCGGGGAGCTGTTTTTT. This encodes CASTGNPNTGELFF.

The rearrangement links TRBV28 to TRBJ2-7; TRBD1 matches 10 bases. In germline, CDR1 is MDHEN, CDR2 SYDVKM. The trim removed 5 bases at V and 7 bases at J, leaving 11 bases unmatched. This CDR3 is 15 amino acids long. The CDR3 DNA follows: TGTGCCAGCAGTCCGTCCGGGACAGGGGATGGAGAGCAGTACTTC. It yields the protein CASSPSGTGDGEQYF. Using reference TRBV28 and TRBJ2-7 for the parts outside the CDR3, the full variable domain is DVKVTQSSRYLVKRTGEKVFLECVQDMDHENMFWYRQDPGLGLRLIYFSYDVKMKEKGDIPEGYSVSREKKERFSLILESASTNQTSMYLCASSPSGTGDGEQYFGPGTRLTVT.